This T cell receptor beta chain was found in a study of blood T cell repertoires in COVID-19 (dated by TCRdb to 2020 to 2021). In the study overall: Collaborator samples came from the United States, Italy and Spain and covered acute and convalescent phases of COVID-19. The prospective study material was composed of cDNA or gDNA derived from T cells, B-cell-depleted T cells, or PBMCs. The dataset comprised deeply sampled blood TCRbeta repertoires from subjects exposed to, actively infected with, or recovered from COVID-19. A freely available public database, intended as a resource for researchers studying the immune response to SARS-CoV-2, is where the repertoires were released. The samples were drawn from the first 160 participants of the ongoing ImmuneRACE study and from 1,254 subjects provided by 6 global collaborators. Sample metadata almost always included a de-identified subject ID, COVID-19 status, age in years and sex. Where available, HLA class I and class II types were taken from metadata supplied by the sample provider and were not determined by assay-based typing. The paper as a whole reports these results and caveats: How much clinical and demographic metadata was included differed by source and by participant, and the metadata was provided uncurated.

The immunoSEQ Assay, a bias-controlled multiplex PCR, was used to amplify TCRbeta CDR3 regions from genomic DNA. The paper's data handling went like this. Within the assay, amplification of reference gene primers was used to estimate how many nucleated cells each sample contained. To quantify the absolute abundance of each unique TCRbeta CDR3 rearrangement, sequence reads were collapsed and filtered. For each sample, productive Simpson clonality was calculated as the square root of Simpson's diversity index over productive rearrangements. TCRdb took over this immuneACCESS table, retaining in-frame rearrangements with V and J assigned. Such tables are incomplete; in checked studies, under half of the missing clones stem from an unresolved V gene, and the remainder is unexplained. That table gives V, J and clone size, and the DNA gave D and trimming. Across this sample there are about 160,000 clones, with about four fifths seen only once. 3.6% of the sample belongs to the ten largest clones.

V is cut back by 5 bases and J by 2 bases, with 7 bases in the junction unmatched. Per the germline V gene, SGHTA is the CDR1 and FQGTGA is the CDR2. The CDR3, from cysteine to phenylalanine, totals 16 residues. Kept here is only the CDR3 DNA, which spans 48 bases and is read in frame from base 1. Participants in the prospective study were aged 18 to 89 years, lived in under 30 United States geographic areas, and enrolled through a virtual design. To assign participants to cohorts, the prospective study relied on clinical history that participants themselves reported in a screening survey and a study questionnaire. In the prospective study, whole blood, serum and a nasopharyngeal or oropharyngeal swab were collected from each participant by mobile phlebotomists. Additional blood draws and questionnaires over an approximately two-month period could optionally be provided by prospective study participants. Before DNA extraction, blood samples from the prospective study were shipped at room temperature or frozen.

As to this clone: Its recognized antigen is unknown. Base qualities are not at hand, and no much larger clone is one base apart.

The source of this sequence is a woman in her forties or fifties in a cohort exposed to, infected with or recovered from COVID-19 (not recorded which). The chain employs TRBV7-3 and TRBJ2-3; 10 central bases correspond to TRBD2. Sequences were obtained from PBMCs or T cells enriched from blood (not recorded which). The base sequence is TGTGCCAGCAGCCTCTCAGCGGGGGGGTCCACAGATACGCAGTATTTT. The resulting protein is CASSLSAGGSTDTQYF.